This TCR beta chain was sequenced in a study of T-cell reconstitution after alpha-beta-depleted transplantation in children (TCRdb year 2016). Regarding the complete study: The study quantitatively tracked T-cell immune reconstitution after TCRalphabeta/CD19-depleted allogeneic hematopoietic cell transplantation in children using TCR repertoire profiling.

The research as a whole found: The high TCRbeta diversity at day 60 in some patients was ascribed to recipient T cells and intrathymic progenitors that had survived conditioning. Over the following months the frequencies of hyperexpanded clones went down, and after one year T-cell counts and TCRbeta diversity were mostly credited to newly produced T cells. About two months after transplant, the apparently early recovery of alphabetaT-cell counts reportedly depended on just several hundred clones that had expanded rapidly and came from non-depleted graft cells.

Based on the germline V gene (reference sequence), the CDR1 and CDR2 sequences are GTSNPN and SVGIG. The CDR3 holds 15 amino acids from the cysteine to the phenylalanine. Here the CDR3 DNA is all that survives: 45 bases in frame from base 1. Cut back by 1 base and 8 bases, the V and J ends lie 18 bases apart. This clonotype has more than one count but fewer than ten. Its antigen is still unknown. No clone much larger than this one lies a single base away; base qualities are absent. The library was built by means of PCR. Sequencing was performed on an Illumina HiSeq 2500. TCR libraries were prepared with molecular barcoding, using unique molecular identifiers to normalize TCRbeta repertoire quantification. TCRdb passed the public sequencing reads through fastp at Q25 and MiXCR, retaining productive beta sequences. Under each unique CDR3 protein, matching rows form one entry showing the most common genes and DNA. This sample is represented by approximately 430,000 distinct CDR3 sequences; around 15% of them were singletons. Around 28% of the sample comes from the top ten.

Explained via the paper, the treatment or condition label denotes: allogeneic hematopoietic cell transplantation with graft depleted of TCRalphabeta T cells and CD19 B cells. The transplant recipients were children given TCRalphabeta/CD19-depleted allogeneic hematopoietic cell grafts. This receptor was taken from a boy under two years old who had a stem cell transplant for Wiskott-Aldrich syndrome, so the T cells may come from the graft donor. The rearranged chain carries TRBV30 and TRBJ2-1; the D gene is perhaps TRBD2, from 5 matching bases. Sequencing used PBMCs, mostly from graft donor cells, obtained 360 days after TCRalphabeta/CD19-depleted stem cell transplant. The CDR3 has the sequence CAWSGRVEPRDEQFF. The DNA sequence is given as TGTGCCTGGAGTGGGCGAGTAGAACCGAGGGATGAGCAGTTCTTC.